In its sample, the clone carrying this TCR beta chain was seen once. Its antigen is not identified. This sample is part of a study of T cells in Graves' hyperthyroidism and ophthalmopathy. Between the trimmed V and J ends, which lost 1 base and 4 bases, there was a span of 23 bases. The germline CDR1 and CDR2 sequences are MDHEN and SYDVKM. The CDR3 length is 20 residues. Study-level findings and limits: Before onset, ophthalmopathy was predicted by the model a median 6.5 months earlier.

The diagnoses drew upon clinical symptoms, serum thyroxine and TRAb, thyroid ultrasound and orbital computed tomography. The PBMCs studied were ones that came from roughly 11 ml fresh peripheral blood. It was RNA transcripts that yielded the amplified TCR beta CDR3 regions. RT-PCR in the first round (using the HTBI primer set) targeted the TCR CDR3. TCRdb re-called the multiplex PCR reads with MiXCR, one entry per CDR3 protein. The sample consists of about 250,000 distinct CDR3 sequences, around 15% of them appearing once. This rearrangement joins TRBV28 to TRBJ2-6; D is perhaps TRBD2 (7 bases). The receptor was derived from a woman aged 50 to 65 with Graves' hyperthyroidism that later progressed to Graves' ophthalmopathy. What was sequenced was blood. CDR3 region: CASSLSVGGGRGGGANVLTF. The CDR3 DNA sequence: TGTGCCAGCAGTTTATCCGTGGGGGGGGGGCGCGGAGGAGGGGCCAACGTCCTGACTTTC.